The text below deals with one T cell receptor beta chain. Its antigen is not identified. Germline V lookup: CDR1 SQVTM, CDR2 ANQGSEA. Trimming removed 5 bases from V and 9 bases from J, with 13 bases in between. This CDR3 has 11 residues. This sample is part of a study of cytomegalovirus exposure and HLA in healthy donors. Notes on the study in general: A list of about 180 TCR beta chains associated with cytomegalovirus was given. Per a later analysis, roughly 17,000 TCR beta sequences showed association with HLA alleles at 0.05 false discovery rate.

PCR primers comprised 60 Vbeta and 13 Jbeta primers. Assay: immunoSEQ multiplex PCR; the TCRdb copy retains only in-frame clones and omits some. Of 60,000 to 95,000 clones listed, roughly 82% are singletons. The chain is built from TRBV29-1 and TRBJ2-5, with TRBD2 as a possible D gene (6 bases). The sequence was collected from a man in his 70s in good health and CMV-seropositive. The material sequenced was PBMCs. DNA for the CDR3: TGCAGCGTTCTACACGGGGACTCCCAGTACTTC. As protein: CSVLHGDSQYF.